A selection of T cell receptor beta chains follows, all from one sample in a study of blood T cells in healthy people across ages. TCRdb reprocessed the 5' RACE reads with MiXCR, giving one entry per CDR3 protein. The sample has 800,000 to 950,000 distinct CDR3 sequences; almost 30% are singletons. The data were also submitted as part of a second study, on T cells of mothers and their children.

Sequenced input: blood. The receptors originated from a woman between 35 and 50 years old in good health. Each CDR3 is given with its conserved first and last residue. A D gene is named only where the DNA matches it firmly. Some rows mark clone size as missing; the rest say once, few, many or name a class of expanded clone.

cdr3_aa: CASRDGTGGVYGYTF
cdr3_nt: TGTGCCAGCAGGGACGGGACAGGAGGGGTCTATGGCTACACCTTC
j_call: TRBJ1-2
cdr3_length: 15
d_call: TRBD1
clone_size: NA
v_call: TRBV6-6

cdr3_aa: CASSQGKEMPQHF
cdr3_nt: TGTGCCAGCAGCCAGGGGAAAGAGATGCCCCAGCATTTT
j_call: TRBJ1-5
cdr3_length: 13
d_call: NA
clone_size: NA
v_call: TRBV12-3/TRBV12-4

cdr3_aa: CSVRGAIAYEQYF
cdr3_nt: TGCAGTGTTAGGGGGGCTATAGCCTACGAGCAGTACTTC
j_call: TRBJ2-7
cdr3_length: 13
d_call: NA
clone_size: many
v_call: TRBV20-1

cdr3_aa: CASSLDETGAYNEQFF
cdr3_nt: TGCGCCAGCAGCTTGGACGAGACAGGGGCGTACAATGAGCAGTTCTTC
j_call: TRBJ2-1
cdr3_length: 16
d_call: TRBD1
clone_size: few
v_call: TRBV5-1

cdr3_aa: CSVGGGSGTYEQYF
cdr3_nt: TGCAGCGTGGGAGGGGGCAGTGGAACCTACGAGCAGTACTTC
j_call: TRBJ2-7
cdr3_length: 14
d_call: NA
clone_size: NA
v_call: TRBV29-1

cdr3_aa: CASSLVSSGGLYNEQFF
cdr3_nt: TGTGCCAGCAGCCTGGTGTCTAGCGGGGGCCTTTACAATGAGCAGTTCTTC
j_call: TRBJ2-1
cdr3_length: 17
d_call: TRBD2
clone_size: NA
v_call: TRBV3-1

cdr3_aa: CASSLAGMGSYEQYF
cdr3_nt: TGTGCCAGCAGCTTGGCAGGAATGGGCTCCTACGAGCAGTACTTC
j_call: TRBJ2-7
cdr3_length: 15
d_call: NA
clone_size: many
v_call: TRBV5-5

cdr3_aa: CASSSGTTPQETQYF
cdr3_nt: TGTGCCAGCAGTTCCGGGACTACTCCCCAAGAGACCCAGTACTTC
j_call: TRBJ2-5
cdr3_length: 15
d_call: TRBD2
clone_size: NA
v_call: TRBV9

cdr3_aa: CASGLGFSSYEQYF
cdr3_nt: TGTGCCAGCGGCTTGGGGTTTAGCTCCTACGAGCAGTACTTC
j_call: TRBJ2-7
cdr3_length: 14
d_call: NA
clone_size: NA
v_call: TRBV5-5

cdr3_aa: CASGSGAHNEQFF
cdr3_nt: TGTGCCAGCGGTAGCGGGGCGCACAATGAGCAGTTCTTC
j_call: TRBJ2-1
cdr3_length: 13
d_call: TRBD2
clone_size: many
v_call: TRBV28

cdr3_aa: CASSPSHRGGETQYF
cdr3_nt: TGCGCCAGCAGCCCCAGCCACAGGGGCGGAGAGACCCAGTACTTC
j_call: TRBJ2-5
cdr3_length: 15
d_call: TRBD1
clone_size: few
v_call: TRBV5-1

cdr3_aa: CASSISGMSPNSPPHF
cdr3_nt: TGTGCCAGTAGTATCAGTGGAATGTCTCCGAATTCACCCCCCCACTTT
j_call: TRBJ1-6
cdr3_length: 16
d_call: NA
clone_size: NA
v_call: TRBV19

cdr3_aa: CASSFEVNYGYTF
cdr3_nt: TGCGCCAGCAGCTTCGAGGTTAACTATGGCTACACCTTC
j_call: TRBJ1-2
cdr3_length: 13
d_call: NA
clone_size: many
v_call: TRBV5-1

cdr3_aa: CSAREGTGTDTQYF
cdr3_nt: TGCAGTGCTAGAGAGGGGACAGGCACAGATACGCAGTATTTT
j_call: TRBJ2-3
cdr3_length: 14
d_call: TRBD1
clone_size: many
v_call: TRBV20-1

cdr3_aa: CASSSHVGERFF
cdr3_nt: TGTGCCAGCAGCTCCCACGTCGGGGAGCGGTTTTTT
j_call: TRBJ2-2
cdr3_length: 12
d_call: NA
clone_size: NA
v_call: TRBV11-1

cdr3_aa: CASSLQGSQETQYF
cdr3_nt: TGCGCCAGCAGCTTACAGGGGTCCCAAGAGACCCAGTACTTC
j_call: TRBJ2-5
cdr3_length: 14
d_call: TRBD1
clone_size: many
v_call: TRBV5-1

cdr3_aa: CASSPTGIVTPLNWAFF
cdr3_nt: TGTGCCAGCAGCCCCACAGGGATTGTAACTCCCCTCAATTGGGCTTTCTTT
j_call: TRBJ1-1
cdr3_length: 17
d_call: NA
clone_size: few
v_call: TRBV11-2

cdr3_aa: CAWSKDSYEQYF
cdr3_nt: TGTGCCTGGAGTAAGGACTCCTACGAGCAGTACTTC
j_call: TRBJ2-7
cdr3_length: 12
d_call: NA
clone_size: NA
v_call: TRBV30

cdr3_aa: CASSSPGGGGYGYTF
cdr3_nt: TGTGCCAGCAGTTCCCCAGGGGGCGGAGGCTATGGCTACACCTTC
j_call: TRBJ1-2
cdr3_length: 15
d_call: TRBD1
clone_size: many
v_call: TRBV28

cdr3_aa: CSAGGPQGIETQYF
cdr3_nt: TGCAGCGCGGGAGGGCCACAGGGAATAGAGACCCAGTACTTC
j_call: TRBJ2-5
cdr3_length: 14
d_call: TRBD2
clone_size: few
v_call: TRBV20-1

cdr3_aa: CASRPQVYGTEAFF
cdr3_nt: TGTGCCAGCAGACCACAGGTTTATGGGACTGAAGCTTTCTTT
j_call: TRBJ1-1
cdr3_length: 14
d_call: NA
clone_size: NA
v_call: TRBV25-1

cdr3_aa: CASSAAGTGRTEAFF
cdr3_nt: TGTGCCAGCAGTGCCGCCGGGACAGGGCGAACTGAAGCTTTCTTT
j_call: TRBJ1-1
cdr3_length: 15
d_call: TRBD1
clone_size: NA
v_call: TRBV27

cdr3_aa: CASSLGTAINQPQHF
cdr3_nt: TGCGCCAGCAGCCTAGGGACAGCAATCAATCAGCCCCAGCATTTT
j_call: TRBJ1-5
cdr3_length: 15
d_call: TRBD1
clone_size: NA
v_call: TRBV5-1

cdr3_aa: CASSFADTLYF
cdr3_nt: TGTGCCAGCAGTTTTGCAGATACGCTGTATTTT
j_call: TRBJ2-3
cdr3_length: 11
d_call: NA
clone_size: NA
v_call: TRBV12-3/TRBV12-4

cdr3_aa: CASSTSTLSYEQYF
cdr3_nt: TGTGCCAGCAGTACCAGCACACTCTCCTACGAGCAGTACTTC
j_call: TRBJ2-7
cdr3_length: 14
d_call: NA
clone_size: many
v_call: TRBV7-2

cdr3_aa: CASSGDYEQYF
cdr3_nt: TGTGCCAGCAGTGGGGACTACGAGCAGTACTTC
j_call: TRBJ2-7
cdr3_length: 11
d_call: NA
clone_size: many
v_call: TRBV12-3/TRBV12-4

cdr3_aa: CSAIRQPTYEQYF
cdr3_nt: TGCAGTGCTATTCGGCAGCCAACCTACGAGCAGTACTTC
j_call: TRBJ2-7
cdr3_length: 13
d_call: NA
clone_size: many
v_call: TRBV20-1

cdr3_aa: CASSPQSTGNEQFF
cdr3_nt: TGTGCCAGCTCACCACAGTCAACAGGCAATGAGCAGTTCTTC
j_call: TRBJ2-1
cdr3_length: 14
d_call: NA
clone_size: NA
v_call: TRBV7-2

cdr3_aa: CASRVGGGETQYF
cdr3_nt: TGTGCCAGCAGGGTAGGGGGGGGAGAGACCCAGTACTTC
j_call: TRBJ2-5
cdr3_length: 13
d_call: NA
clone_size: NA
v_call: TRBV7-2

cdr3_aa: CASSSGGSSYEQYF
cdr3_nt: TGCGCCAGCAGCTCAGGGGGGAGCTCCTACGAGCAGTACTTC
j_call: TRBJ2-7
cdr3_length: 14
d_call: NA
clone_size: many
v_call: TRBV7-9

cdr3_aa: CSARALSAPDYNEQFF
cdr3_nt: TGCAGTGCTAGAGCCCTCTCCGCGCCGGATTACAATGAGCAGTTCTTC
j_call: TRBJ2-1
cdr3_length: 16
d_call: NA
clone_size: NA
v_call: TRBV20-1

cdr3_aa: CASSLVTGGSDNEQFF
cdr3_nt: TGCGCCAGCAGCTTGGTCACAGGGGGTTCGGACAATGAGCAGTTCTTC
j_call: TRBJ2-1
cdr3_length: 16
d_call: TRBD1
clone_size: many
v_call: TRBV5-1

cdr3_aa: CAGSLARGVNEQFF
cdr3_nt: TGTGCCGGCAGCTTAGCCAGGGGGGTCAATGAGCAGTTCTTC
j_call: TRBJ2-1
cdr3_length: 14
d_call: NA
clone_size: NA
v_call: TRBV7-2

cdr3_aa: CASSRDGWLAEAFF
cdr3_nt: TGTGCCAGCAGCCGCGACGGGTGGCTCGCTGAAGCTTTCTTT
j_call: TRBJ1-1
cdr3_length: 14
d_call: NA
clone_size: few
v_call: TRBV5-5

cdr3_aa: CAISGWGSGGGTDTQYF
cdr3_nt: TGTGCCATCAGTGGATGGGGTAGCGGGGGAGGAACAGATACGCAGTATTTT
j_call: TRBJ2-3
cdr3_length: 17
d_call: TRBD2
clone_size: NA
v_call: TRBV10-3

cdr3_aa: CASGQAGTGPYEQYF
cdr3_nt: TGCGCCAGCGGCCAAGCGGGGACAGGGCCCTACGAGCAGTACTTC
j_call: TRBJ2-7
cdr3_length: 15
d_call: TRBD1
clone_size: once
v_call: TRBV4-3

cdr3_aa: CAWSSGTGAFETQYF
cdr3_nt: TGTGCCTGGAGTTCCGGGACAGGGGCGTTCGAGACCCAGTACTTC
j_call: TRBJ2-5
cdr3_length: 15
d_call: TRBD1
clone_size: NA
v_call: TRBV30

cdr3_aa: CASSASFLLFRETQYF
cdr3_nt: TGTGCCAGCAGCGCCTCTTTCCTCCTCTTCCGAGAGACCCAGTACTTC
j_call: TRBJ2-5
cdr3_length: 16
d_call: NA
clone_size: many
v_call: TRBV7-6

cdr3_aa: CASILRPNTEAFF
cdr3_nt: TGTGCCAGCATCCTAAGGCCGAACACTGAAGCTTTCTTT
j_call: TRBJ1-1
cdr3_length: 13
d_call: NA
clone_size: NA
v_call: TRBV28